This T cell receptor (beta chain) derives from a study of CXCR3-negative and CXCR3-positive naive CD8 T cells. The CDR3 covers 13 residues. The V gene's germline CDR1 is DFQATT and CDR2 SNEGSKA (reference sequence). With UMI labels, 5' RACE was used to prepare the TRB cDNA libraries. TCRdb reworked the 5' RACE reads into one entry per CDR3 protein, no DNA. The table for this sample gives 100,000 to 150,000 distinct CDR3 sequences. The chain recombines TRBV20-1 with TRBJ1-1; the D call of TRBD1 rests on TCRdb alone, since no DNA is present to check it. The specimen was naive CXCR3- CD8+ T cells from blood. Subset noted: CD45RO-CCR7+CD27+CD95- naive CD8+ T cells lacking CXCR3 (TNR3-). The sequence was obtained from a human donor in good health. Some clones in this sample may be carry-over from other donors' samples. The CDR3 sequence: CSAITPWGTEAFF.